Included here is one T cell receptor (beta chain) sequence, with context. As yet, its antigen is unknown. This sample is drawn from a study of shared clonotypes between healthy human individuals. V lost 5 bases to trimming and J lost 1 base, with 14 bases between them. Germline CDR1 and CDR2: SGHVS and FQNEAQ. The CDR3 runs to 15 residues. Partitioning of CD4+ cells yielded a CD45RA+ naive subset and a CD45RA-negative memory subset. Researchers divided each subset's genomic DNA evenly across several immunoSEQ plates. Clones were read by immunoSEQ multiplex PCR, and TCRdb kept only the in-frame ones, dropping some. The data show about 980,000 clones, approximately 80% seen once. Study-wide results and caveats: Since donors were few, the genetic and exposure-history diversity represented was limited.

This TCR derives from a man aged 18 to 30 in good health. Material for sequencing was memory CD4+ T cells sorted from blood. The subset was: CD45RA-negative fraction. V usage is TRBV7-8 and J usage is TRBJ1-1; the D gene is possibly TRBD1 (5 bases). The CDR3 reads CASSLRDRENTEAFF. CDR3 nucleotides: TGTGCCAGCAGCCTCCGGGACCGTGAGAACACTGAAGCTTTCTTT.